This T cell receptor (beta chain) was profiled in a study of identical twins (dated by TCRdb to 2016 to 2017). About the full investigation: TCR alpha and beta repertoires from monozygotic twins, unrelated adults of various ages and cord blood were deep-sequenced to test whether fetal clonotypes persist. Replicate twin experiments were performed at different times using different library preparation protocols to rule out contamination. Overall study results and their limits: Compared with coincidental sharing between unrelated individuals, out-of-frame TCR alpha sequences shared between twins had an excess of sequences with low generation probability. Fewer insertions were carried by abundant cord blood beta clonotypes, a similar but weaker trend appeared in young adult naive repertoires, and no such trend appeared in memory repertoires. Out-of-frame TCR alpha sharing in monozygotic twins was systematically underestimated by recombination models, whereas sharing between unrelated individuals was in agreement with the recombination models. The excess sharing between twins in beta out-of-frame sequences was weaker because fewer shared sequences reduced the signal-to-noise ratio. Invariant T cells such as MAIT and iNKT could partly confound zero-insertion analyses, although diverse VJ usage argued against such confounding for most clonotypes. Because the same donors could not be followed over many years, the conclusions relied on cross-sectional statistical analysis.

Libraries were constructed by 5' RACE. TCRdb records Illumina HiSeq 2000 as the sequencer. Template switching added a universal primer binding site, and the final cDNA carried a unique molecular identifier that allowed TCR cDNA molecules to be counted accurately. Specific primers in the conserved constant-segment region were used to synthesize first-strand cDNA for the TCR alpha and beta chains. To control for contamination, every cDNA library carried two barcodes: a SMART-Mk sample barcode plus Illumina barcodes. Two successive PCR steps introduced TruSeq adapter sequences along with Illumina sample barcodes. TCR alpha and beta cDNA libraries were sequenced on the Illumina HiSeq platform with custom primers. The authors processed their data as follows. Unique molecular identifiers were extracted from raw reads with MiGEC, and CDR3 positions were determined with MiXCR. Recombination models were inferred per individual with the repgenHMM and IGoR tools using an EM algorithm. Shared clonotypes were analyzed with the tcR package in R, and sharing was normalized by the product of cloneset sizes. To study raw recombination free of thymic and clonal selection effects, out-of-frame nonproductive sequences were analyzed. TCRdb handled the public reads itself, with Q25 trimming in fastp and clone calling in MiXCR, and kept productive beta chains. When rows share a CDR3 protein, they turn into one entry using the most common DNA and genes. These V and J calls derive from TCRdb rather than the authors' analysis. The sample yields 550,000 to 700,000 distinct CDR3 sequences; around 9.6% were counted once. The ten largest make up approximately 3.2% of the sample.

Points on this clonotype: Its antigen has not been determined. Per-base quality was not reported, and no clone a single base away is much larger than it.

Germline trimming amounts to 6 bases on V and 3 bases on J, with 6 as the count of junction bases outside the gene matches. Looking up the germline V gene (reference sequence) yields CDR1 MNHEY and CDR2 SMNVEV. Reading from cysteine to phenylalanine, the CDR3 counts 14 amino acids. The read is trimmed to its CDR3 DNA, 42 bases read in frame from base 1. Every donor in the study was a healthy Caucasian. Three pairs of female monozygotic twins, all aged 18 to 29 years, were included in the twin cohort. Peripheral blood mononuclear cells were used as the source from which RNA for TCR libraries was isolated. In addition, the sample was reused for a study of yellow fever vaccine responses in identical twins. Per the second study: According to the authors, the vaccine-induced T cell response in identical twins seemed to be partly convergent and partly specific to each individual. In identical twins, the study followed T cell clones that responded to the vaccine with precision.

The material sequenced was PBMCs. Here the chain combines TRBV27 and TRBJ2-7; 9 bases in between match TRBD1. This receptor was identified in a woman under 30 in good health. CDR3 reads: CASSDTGGYYEQYF. The bases read TGTGCCAGCAGCGACACAGGGGGCTACTACGAGCAGTACTTC.